The clone carrying this T cell receptor (beta chain) was observed a single time. This CDR3 has 15 amino acids. V lost 1 base, J lost 0 bases, and 9 bases lay in between. Germline V lookup: CDR1 SGHRS, CDR2 YFSETQ. The data stem from a study of CD8+ T cells in alopecia areata. Extraction and reverse transcription of RNA yielded cDNA as the sequencing template. Measured with immunoSEQ multiplex PCR; TCRdb has only the in-frame clones, and not every one. The table includes over 120,000 clones, around three fifths detected once. V usage is TRBV5-1 and J usage is TRBJ2-3, with D tentatively TRBD2 (5 bases). This TCR derives from a human donor with alopecia areata. The material was CD4+ T cells sorted from blood, obtained at week 0. In DNA, the CDR3 is TGCGCCAGCAGCTTGACGGGGATAAGCACAGATACGCAGTATTTT. Its translation is CASSLTGISTDTQYF.